Listed below are T cell receptor beta chains from one sample, sequenced in a study of shared clonotypes between healthy human individuals. Using immunoSEQ multiplex PCR, the repertoire was profiled, and TCRdb retains in-frame clones only, with some absent. The table records about 1.5 million clones, around 98% of them present only once. Sequencing used naive CD4+ T cells sorted from blood. All receptors derive from a man aged 30 to 39 in good health. Each CDR3 is given with its conserved first and last residue. A D gene is named only where the DNA matches it firmly. Part of the rows lack a size; the others show once, few, many or a class for expanded clones.

D gene: -; V gene: TRBV7-3; J gene: TRBJ2-2; clone size: -; CDR3 DNA: TGTGCCAGCAGCTTACTCCCCCTAAGGGGGTCCGGGGAGCTGTTTTTT; CDR3 protein: CASSLLPLRGSGELFF
D gene: -; V gene: TRBV7-9; J gene: TRBJ2-2; clone size: -; CDR3 DNA: TGTGCCAGCAGCTTATTGCCCGAAAACACCGGGGAGCTGTTTTTT; CDR3 protein: CASSLLPENTGELFF
D gene: TRBD2; V gene: TRBV28; J gene: TRBJ2-1; clone size: -; CDR3 DNA: TGTGCCAGCAGTCCACCACTAGCGGGTAGCTCCTACAATGAGCAGTTCTTC; CDR3 protein: CASSPPLAGSSYNEQFF
D gene: TRBD1; V gene: TRBV7-9; J gene: TRBJ2-7; clone size: once; CDR3 DNA: TGTGCCAGCAGCTTCGGGACAGTACTTTCCTACGAGCAGTACTTC; CDR3 protein: CASSFGTVLSYEQYF
D gene: TRBD2; V gene: TRBV7-3; J gene: TRBJ2-1; clone size: -; CDR3 DNA: TGTGCCAGCAGCAAAAGCGGGAGAGCCTACAATGAGCAGTTCTTC; CDR3 protein: CASSKSGRAYNEQFF
D gene: -; V gene: TRBV7-8; J gene: TRBJ2-5; clone size: -; CDR3 DNA: TGTGCCAGCAGCTTAGGACAGGTAGAGACCCAGTACTTC; CDR3 protein: CASSLGQVETQYF
D gene: TRBD1; V gene: TRBV7-3; J gene: TRBJ2-5; clone size: -; CDR3 DNA: TGTGCCAGCAGCAAGGGGGCTTTGGAGACCCAGTACTTC; CDR3 protein: CASSKGALETQYF
D gene: -; V gene: TRBV5-1; J gene: TRBJ2-5; clone size: -; CDR3 DNA: TGCGCCAGCAGCTGGAGTGTCACATTACAAGAGACCCAGTACTTC; CDR3 protein: CASSWSVTLQETQYF
D gene: -; V gene: TRBV4-1; J gene: TRBJ2-2; clone size: -; CDR3 DNA: TGCGCCAGCAGCCAAGATCACAGGAAAACCGGGGAGCTGTTTTTT; CDR3 protein: CASSQDHRKTGELFF
D gene: -; V gene: TRBV18; J gene: TRBJ2-7; clone size: -; CDR3 DNA: TGTGCCAGCTCACCAAGGGCGGGAAGGTCCTACGAGCAGTACTTC; CDR3 protein: CASSPRAGRSYEQYF
D gene: TRBD2; V gene: TRBV9; J gene: TRBJ2-7; clone size: -; CDR3 DNA: TGTGCCAGCAGCCCCAACCTACTAGCGGGAGAGCAGTACTTC; CDR3 protein: CASSPNLLAGEQYF
D gene: -; V gene: TRBV28; J gene: TRBJ1-5; clone size: -; CDR3 DNA: TGTGCCAGCAGTTTGGGGGGCGCGGGGGGTCAGCCCCAGCATTTT; CDR3 protein: CASSLGGAGGQPQHF
D gene: -; V gene: TRBV27; J gene: TRBJ2-7; clone size: -; CDR3 DNA: TGTGCCAGCAGTTTAGACCATTCCTACGAGCAGTACTTC; CDR3 protein: CASSLDHSYEQYF
D gene: -; V gene: TRBV19; J gene: TRBJ2-7; clone size: -; CDR3 DNA: TGTGCCAGTAGTACAGGCCCGGGGAGCAGGAACTACGAGCAGTACTTC; CDR3 protein: CASSTGPGSRNYEQYF
D gene: TRBD2; V gene: TRBV7-2; J gene: TRBJ2-4; clone size: -; CDR3 DNA: TGTGCCAGCAGCTATTCGTTAGCGGGAGTGATTCAGTACTTC; CDR3 protein: CASSYSLAGVIQYF
D gene: -; V gene: TRBV30; J gene: TRBJ2-2; clone size: -; CDR3 DNA: TGTGCCTGGCGACAGCAACTGGCCGGGGAGCTGTTTTTT; CDR3 protein: CAWRQQLAGELFF
D gene: -; V gene: TRBV29-1; J gene: TRBJ1-1; clone size: -; CDR3 DNA: TGCAGCGTTGCTAGGGGGTACACTGAAGCTTTCTTT; CDR3 protein: CSVARGYTEAFF
D gene: TRBD1; V gene: TRBV19; J gene: TRBJ2-4; clone size: once; CDR3 DNA: TGTGCCAGTAGTAGCCGGACAGGGGGCGGCAAAAACATTCAGTACTTC; CDR3 protein: CASSSRTGGGKNIQYF
D gene: -; V gene: TRBV5-5; J gene: TRBJ2-7; clone size: -; CDR3 DNA: TGTGCCAGCAGCTTGACCCTAAACACCTACGAGCAGTACTTC; CDR3 protein: CASSLTLNTYEQYF
D gene: -; V gene: TRBV7-8; J gene: TRBJ2-5; clone size: -; CDR3 DNA: TGTGCCAGCAGCTTAGCCAGTCTTGCAGAGACCCAGTACTTC; CDR3 protein: CASSLASLAETQYF
D gene: -; V gene: TRBV5-4; J gene: TRBJ2-5; clone size: -; CDR3 DNA: TGTGCCAGCAGCCTGGGGAGACAGACAGAGACCCAGTACTTC; CDR3 protein: CASSLGRQTETQYF
D gene: TRBD2; V gene: TRBV7-2; J gene: TRBJ2-1; clone size: -; CDR3 DNA: TGTGCCAGCAGCCTCCGGACTAGCGGGAGATTTTACGCAATGAAGCAGTTCTTC; CDR3 protein: CASSLRTSGRFYAMKQFF
D gene: -; V gene: TRBV21-1; J gene: TRBJ1-1; clone size: -; CDR3 DNA: TGTGTCAGGGAAAGAATGGACACTGAAGCTTTCTTT; CDR3 protein: CVRERMDTEAFF
D gene: TRBD2; V gene: TRBV10-2; J gene: TRBJ2-3; clone size: -; CDR3 DNA: TGCGCCAGCAGTGTCTGGCTAGCGGGCAGCACAGATACGCAGTATTTT; CDR3 protein: CASSVWLAGSTDTQYF
D gene: -; V gene: TRBV4-3; J gene: TRBJ1-5; clone size: -; CDR3 DNA: TGCGCCAGCAGCCAAGTGGGCGTTCAGCCCCAGCATTTT; CDR3 protein: CASSQVGVQPQHF
D gene: -; V gene: TRBV15; J gene: TRBJ2-2; clone size: -; CDR3 DNA: TGTGCCACCAGCAGAGACGGGGATATGAACACCGGGGAGCTGTTTTTT; CDR3 protein: CATSRDGDMNTGELFF
D gene: TRBD2; V gene: TRBV2; J gene: TRBJ2-1; clone size: -; CDR3 DNA: TGTGCCACCGCTGGGACTAGCGGTCCCTCGTCGCAGTTCTTC; CDR3 protein: CATAGTSGPSSQFF
D gene: TRBD2; V gene: TRBV7-9; J gene: TRBJ2-5; clone size: -; CDR3 DNA: TGTGCCAGCAGCACTCTAGCGGGAGGGTTGAAGACCCAGTACTTC; CDR3 protein: CASSTLAGGLKTQYF
D gene: -; V gene: TRBV11-2; J gene: TRBJ2-2; clone size: -; CDR3 DNA: TGTGCCAGCAGCAAATTGGGTCTAGCGATAGGTGCCGGGGAGCTGTTTTTT; CDR3 protein: CASSKLGLAIGAGELFF
D gene: -; V gene: TRBV5-1; J gene: TRBJ2-1; clone size: -; CDR3 DNA: TGCGCCAGCAGCTTGTCAGTCGGCTCGGATGAGCAGTTCTTC; CDR3 protein: CASSLSVGSDEQFF